The clone carrying this T cell receptor (beta chain) occurred once. Its cognate antigen is unknown. The time point here: blood 2 weeks post-SBRT. Sample treatment: 15 Gy SBRT to primary tumor, nephrectomy 4 weeks later. Some clones are missing from TCRdb's copy, which holds only in-frame ones; the method was immunoSEQ multiplex PCR. The table records 100,000 to 150,000 clones, 70% to 90% of them present only once. CDR3 length: 16 amino acids. The junction had 8 bases not matched to a gene; V was cut back by 5 bases and J by 0 bases. Germline loops: CDR1 SGHDT, CDR2 YYEEEE. The data derive from a study of radiation and T cells in renal cell carcinoma. Overall study: Nephrectomy followed 15 Gy stereotactic body radiation by 4 weeks. General study findings and limits: Baseline intratumoral clonotype presence is unknown without pretreatment biopsies. From baseline, blood top tumor clonotypes peaked at 2 weeks post-radiation.

This sequence was found in a woman aged 60-75 years with renal cell carcinoma. This sample comprised blood, obtained from a patient whose treatment included radiotherapy and nephrectomy. This chain uses TRBV5-6 with TRBJ1-1, with 9 nucleotides matching TRBD1. Here the CDR3 reads CASRAGTGSMNTEAFF. Here the CDR3 DNA reads TGTGCCAGCAGGGCCGGGACAGGGAGCATGAACACTGAAGCTTTCTTT.